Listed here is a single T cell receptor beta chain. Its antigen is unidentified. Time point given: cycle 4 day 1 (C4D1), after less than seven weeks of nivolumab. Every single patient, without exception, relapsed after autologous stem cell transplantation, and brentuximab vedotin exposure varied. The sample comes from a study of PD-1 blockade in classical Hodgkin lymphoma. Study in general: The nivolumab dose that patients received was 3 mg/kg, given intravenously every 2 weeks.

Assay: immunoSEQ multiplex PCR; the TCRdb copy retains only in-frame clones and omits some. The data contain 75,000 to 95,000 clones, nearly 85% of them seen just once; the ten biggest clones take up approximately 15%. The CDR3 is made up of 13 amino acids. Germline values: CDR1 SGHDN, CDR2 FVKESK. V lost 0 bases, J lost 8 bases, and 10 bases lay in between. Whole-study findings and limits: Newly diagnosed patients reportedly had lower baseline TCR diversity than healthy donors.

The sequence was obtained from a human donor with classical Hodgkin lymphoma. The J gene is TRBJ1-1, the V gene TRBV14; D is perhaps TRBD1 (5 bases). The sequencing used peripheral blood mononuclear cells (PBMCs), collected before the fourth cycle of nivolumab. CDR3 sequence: CASSQDPGREAFF. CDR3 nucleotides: TGTGCCAGCAGCCAAGATCCGGGACGCGAAGCTTTCTTT.